The clone carrying this T cell receptor beta chain was recorded at least ten times. What it recognizes is unknown. This sample was included in a study of blood T cells in healthy people across ages. Germline V lookup: CDR1 DFQATT, CDR2 SNEGSKA (reference sequence). V was cut by 0 bases and J by 5 bases, with 10 bases left in between. This CDR3 region has 13 residues. Broader study findings: Strong correlation existed between TCR beta diversity and naive T cell percentage.

Combining a sample-barcoded 5' primer with a J-beta primer mix, a second PCR ran for 7 to 11 cycles. Tagging of each cDNA molecule was performed by a template-switch adaptor with 12 random nucleotides. Each CDR3 protein is one row after TCRdb ran MiXCR on the 5' RACE reads. The data hold hundreds of thousands of distinct CDR3 sequences, with around 45% observed a single time. The V gene is TRBV20-1, the J gene TRBJ1-1; D is uncertain. Specimen: blood. This TCR derives from a woman aged 55 to 70 in good health. Written as DNA, the CDR3 is TGCAGTGCTAGAGATTGGTTTGGGACTGAAGCTTTCTTT. Its translation: CSARDWFGTEAFF.